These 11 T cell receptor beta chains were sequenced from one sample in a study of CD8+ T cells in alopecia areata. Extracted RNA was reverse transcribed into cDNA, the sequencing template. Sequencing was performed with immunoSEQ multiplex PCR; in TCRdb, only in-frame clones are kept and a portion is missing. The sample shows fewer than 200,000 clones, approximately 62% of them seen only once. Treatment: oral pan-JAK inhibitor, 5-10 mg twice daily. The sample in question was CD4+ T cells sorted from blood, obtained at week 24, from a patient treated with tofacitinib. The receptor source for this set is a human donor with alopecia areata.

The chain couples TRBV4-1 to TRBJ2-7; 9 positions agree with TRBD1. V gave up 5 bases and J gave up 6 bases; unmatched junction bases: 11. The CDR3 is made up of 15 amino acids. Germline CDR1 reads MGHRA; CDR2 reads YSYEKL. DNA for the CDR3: TGCGCCAGCAGCAACCCGACAGGGGGGGTACTCGAGCAGTACTTC. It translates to CASSNPTGGVLEQYF.

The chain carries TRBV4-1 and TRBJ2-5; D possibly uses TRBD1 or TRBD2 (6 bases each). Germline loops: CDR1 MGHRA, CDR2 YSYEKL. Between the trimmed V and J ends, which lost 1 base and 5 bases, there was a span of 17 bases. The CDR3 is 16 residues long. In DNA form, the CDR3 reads TGCGCCAGCAGCCAAGCGGAGGGGGGTACCGGGGAGACCCAGTACTTC. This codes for CASSQAEGGTGETQYF.

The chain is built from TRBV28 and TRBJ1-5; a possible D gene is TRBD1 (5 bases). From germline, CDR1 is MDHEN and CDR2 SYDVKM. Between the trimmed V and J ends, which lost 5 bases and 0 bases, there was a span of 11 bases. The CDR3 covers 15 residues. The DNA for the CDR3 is TGTGCCAGCAGTCCCTCCCAGGGTAGCAATCAGCCCCAGCATTTT. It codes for CASSPSQGSNQPQHF.

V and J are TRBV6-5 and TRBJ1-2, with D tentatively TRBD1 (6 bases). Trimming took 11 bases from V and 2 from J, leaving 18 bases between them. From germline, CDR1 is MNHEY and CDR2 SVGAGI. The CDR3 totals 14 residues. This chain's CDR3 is CAATPEGGNYGYTF. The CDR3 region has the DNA TGTGCCGCAACCCCCGAGGGGGGGAACTATGGCTACACCTTC.

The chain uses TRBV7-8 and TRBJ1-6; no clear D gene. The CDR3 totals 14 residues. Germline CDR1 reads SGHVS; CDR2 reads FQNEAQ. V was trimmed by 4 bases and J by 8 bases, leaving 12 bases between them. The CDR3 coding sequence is TGTGCCAGCAGCTCCCGTCGGTTCGATTCACCCCTCCACTTT. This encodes CASSSRRFDSPLHF.

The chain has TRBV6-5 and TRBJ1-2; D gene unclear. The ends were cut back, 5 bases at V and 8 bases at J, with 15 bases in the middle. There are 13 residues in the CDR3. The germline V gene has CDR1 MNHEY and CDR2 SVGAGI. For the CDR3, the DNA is TGTGCCAGCAGTATGGACCTTACGACGGGCTACACCTTC. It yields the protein CASSMDLTTGYTF.

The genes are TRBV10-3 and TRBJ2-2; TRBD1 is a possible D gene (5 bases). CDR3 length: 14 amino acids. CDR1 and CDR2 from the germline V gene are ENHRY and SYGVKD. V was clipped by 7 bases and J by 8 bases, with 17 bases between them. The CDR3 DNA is TGTGCCATCAAAACAGGCATTACCACTGGGGAGCTGTTTTTT. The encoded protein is CAIKTGITTGELFF.

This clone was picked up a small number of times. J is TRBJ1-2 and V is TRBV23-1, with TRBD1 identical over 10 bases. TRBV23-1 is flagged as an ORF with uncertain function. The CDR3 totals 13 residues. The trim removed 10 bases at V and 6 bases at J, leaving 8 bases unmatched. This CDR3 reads CATLRGQGNGYTF. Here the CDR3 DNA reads TGCGCCACCCTAAGGGGACAGGGGAATGGCTACACCTTC.

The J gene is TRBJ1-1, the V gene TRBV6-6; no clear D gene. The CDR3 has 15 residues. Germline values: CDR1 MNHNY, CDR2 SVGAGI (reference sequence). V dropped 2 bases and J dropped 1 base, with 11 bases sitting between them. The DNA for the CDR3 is TGTGCCAGCAGTTACCCCGGGAACCCGAACACTGAAGCTTTCTTT. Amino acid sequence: CASSYPGNPNTEAFF.

Here the CDR3 DNA reads TGCGCCAGCAGCCCGGAGCCCTCGGGCGGGGAGCTGTTTTTT. This encodes CASSPEPSGGELFF. The chain joins TRBV5-1 to TRBJ2-2; unclear D gene. Germline V gives CDR1 SGHRS, CDR2 YFSETQ. The CDR3 is 14 amino acids. Trimming pared 4 bases from V and 7 bases from J, leaving 14 bases between. Full variable domain (rest looked up from reference TRBV5-1 and TRBJ2-2): KAGVTQTPRYLIKTRGQQVTLSCSPISGHRSVSWYQQTPGQGLQFLFEYFSETQRNKGNFPGRFSGRQFSNSRSEMNVSTLELGDSALYLCASSPEPSGGELFFGEGSRLTVL.

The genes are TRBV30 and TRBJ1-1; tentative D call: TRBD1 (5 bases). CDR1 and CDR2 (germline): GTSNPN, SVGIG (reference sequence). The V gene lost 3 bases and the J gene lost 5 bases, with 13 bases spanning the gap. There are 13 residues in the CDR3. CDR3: CAWRRQGGTEAFF. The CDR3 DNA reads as TGTGCCTGGAGGAGGCAGGGAGGGACTGAAGCTTTCTTT.